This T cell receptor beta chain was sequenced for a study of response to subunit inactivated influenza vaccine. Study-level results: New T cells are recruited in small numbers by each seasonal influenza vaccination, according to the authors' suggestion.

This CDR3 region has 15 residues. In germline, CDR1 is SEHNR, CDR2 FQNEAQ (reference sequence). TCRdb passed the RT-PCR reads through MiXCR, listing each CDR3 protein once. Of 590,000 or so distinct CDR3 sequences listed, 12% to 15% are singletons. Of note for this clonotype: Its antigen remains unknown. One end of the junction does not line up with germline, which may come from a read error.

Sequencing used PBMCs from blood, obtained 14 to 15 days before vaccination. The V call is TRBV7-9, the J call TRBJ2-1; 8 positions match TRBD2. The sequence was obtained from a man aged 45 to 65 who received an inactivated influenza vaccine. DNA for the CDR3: TGTGCCAGCAGCTGGGTAGCGGGATCCTTCAATGAGCAGTTCTTC. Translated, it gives CASSWVAGSFNEQFF.